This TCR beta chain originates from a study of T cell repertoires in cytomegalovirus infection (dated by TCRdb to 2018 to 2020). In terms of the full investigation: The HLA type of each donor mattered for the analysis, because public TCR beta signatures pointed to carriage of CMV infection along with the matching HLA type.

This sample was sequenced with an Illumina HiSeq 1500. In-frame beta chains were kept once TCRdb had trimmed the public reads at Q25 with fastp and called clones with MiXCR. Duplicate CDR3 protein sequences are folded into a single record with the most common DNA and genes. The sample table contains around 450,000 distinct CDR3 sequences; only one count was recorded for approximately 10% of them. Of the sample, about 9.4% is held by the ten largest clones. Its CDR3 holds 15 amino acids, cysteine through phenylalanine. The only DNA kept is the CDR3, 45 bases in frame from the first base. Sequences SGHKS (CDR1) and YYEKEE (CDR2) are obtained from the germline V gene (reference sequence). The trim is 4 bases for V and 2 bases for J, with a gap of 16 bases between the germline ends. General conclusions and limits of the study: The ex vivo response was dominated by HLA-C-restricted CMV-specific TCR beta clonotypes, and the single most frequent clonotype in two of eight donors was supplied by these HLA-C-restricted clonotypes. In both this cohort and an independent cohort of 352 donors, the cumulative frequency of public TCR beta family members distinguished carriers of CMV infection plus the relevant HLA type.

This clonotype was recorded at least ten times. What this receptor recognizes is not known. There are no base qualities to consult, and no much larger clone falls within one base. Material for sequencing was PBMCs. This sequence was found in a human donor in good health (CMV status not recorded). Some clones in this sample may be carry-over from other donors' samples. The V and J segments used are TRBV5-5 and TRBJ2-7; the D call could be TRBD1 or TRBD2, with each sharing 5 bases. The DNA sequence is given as TGTGCCAGCAGCACCCCGGGACCTAGCACCTACGAGCAGTACTTC. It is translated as CASSTPGPSTYEQYF.